The clone carrying this T cell receptor beta chain has just a few counts. 13 Jbeta primers and 60 Vbeta primers were used for the PCR. Assay: immunoSEQ multiplex PCR; the TCRdb copy retains only in-frame clones and omits some. The sample records some 63,000 clones, 83% being singletons. Germline lookup yields CDR1 LNHDA and CDR2 SQIVND (reference sequence). The CDR3 covers 13 residues. With 4 bases removed from V and 2 bases from J, the gap between germline ends came to 9 bases. The entry originates in a study of cytomegalovirus exposure and HLA in healthy donors. Study context: Researchers found that approximately 77% of over 350 genotyped donors fell within the Caucasian-associated ancestry cluster.

The J gene is TRBJ2-7, the V gene TRBV19, with D unclear. The specimen was PBMCs. This clonotype originated in a human donor in good health. In DNA form, the CDR3 reads TGTGCCAGTAGTACGACATATACCTACGAGCAGTACTTC. This codes for CASSTTYTYEQYF.